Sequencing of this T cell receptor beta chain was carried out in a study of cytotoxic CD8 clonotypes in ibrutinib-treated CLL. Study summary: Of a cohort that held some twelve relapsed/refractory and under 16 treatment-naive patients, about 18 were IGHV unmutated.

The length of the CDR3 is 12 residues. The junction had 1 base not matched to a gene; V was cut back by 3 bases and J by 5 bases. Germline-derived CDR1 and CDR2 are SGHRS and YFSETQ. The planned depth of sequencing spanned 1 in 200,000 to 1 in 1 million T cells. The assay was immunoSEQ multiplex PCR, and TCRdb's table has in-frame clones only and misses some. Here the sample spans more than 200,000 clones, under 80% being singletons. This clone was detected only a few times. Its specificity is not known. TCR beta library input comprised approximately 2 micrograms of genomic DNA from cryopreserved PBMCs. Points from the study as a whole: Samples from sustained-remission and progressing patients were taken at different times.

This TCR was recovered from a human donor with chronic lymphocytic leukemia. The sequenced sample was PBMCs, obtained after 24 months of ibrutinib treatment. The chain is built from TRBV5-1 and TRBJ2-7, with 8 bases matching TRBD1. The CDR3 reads CASSSTGDEQYF. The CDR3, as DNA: TGCGCCAGCAGCTCGACAGGGGACGAGCAGTACTTC.